This TCR beta chain originates from a study of blood T cells in healthy people across ages (dated by TCRdb to between 2014 and 2017). Looking at the study overall: In model experiments, template switching captured about one uniquely barcoded TCR beta cDNA molecule for every two T cells. For two donors (one aged 18 to 30 and one aged 80 or older), the study analyzed two additional independent replicas of 1 million unique cDNA reads from the same blood draw. Donors of different ages were randomly distributed across sequencing lanes to avoid experimental bias. Donors were grouped into four age groups: young (average roughly 17 years), middle-aged (about 40), aged (about 59) and long-lived (approximately 78). Age-related changes in TCR beta repertoire diversity were measured in the study by deep sequencing normalized with unique cDNA molecular identifiers. What the work shows at the level of the full study, not this receptor alone: Compared with the aged group, the long-lived group had more naive CD4+ T cells, fewer expanded clones and increased TCR diversity, suggesting age selection. Because donor CMV infection status was unknown, age-related changes in expanded clonotypes were potentially confounded. There was a strong correlation between observed TCR beta diversity and the percentage of naive T cells measured by flow cytometry. Total diversity estimates from one million sequenced T cells were considered lower bounds and underestimates. Bulk unsorted PBMC profiling prevented conclusive comparison of naive and antigen-experienced compartments. Observed TCR beta diversity per million T cells fell roughly linearly with age, and a significant reduction was already apparent by age around 39.

The roughly 39 donors, aged roughly 6 to 95 years, were systemically healthy Caucasian individuals from Russia. Approximately 9.3 milliliters of peripheral blood were collected from each donor into EDTA-treated Vacutainer tubes. PBMCs were isolated by Ficoll-Paque density-gradient centrifugation, with at least 6 million obtained per sample. Trizol reagent was used to extract total RNA from the PBMCs, yielding at least 6 micrograms per sample. For every donor, flow cytometry on a PBMC aliquot measured the percentage of naive CD45RAhigh/CD27high T cells. The library was generated by 5' RACE. Sequencing was carried out with an Illumina HiSeq 2500. A second PCR of about 6 to 11 cycles was performed with a sample-barcoded 5' primer and a J-beta primer mix. A unique molecular identifier was introduced onto each TCR beta cDNA molecule by a template-switch 5' adaptor carrying 12 random nucleotides. Each sample yielded at least 2.5 million CDR3-containing paired-end reads. All of the RNA was converted into first-strand cDNA using the Mint cDNA synthesis kit, with a TRBC-specific oligonucleotide serving as the primer. All cDNA was treated with uracil-DNA glycosylase and then went through a first 18-cycle PCR with the universal primers M1SS and BC2_uni_R. Turning to the authors' computational methods: Normalization of each sample was performed by random selection of 1 million high-quality reads, each carrying a distinct molecular identifier. Reads sharing molecular identifiers were discarded rather than binned into consensus sequences. MiTCR, with a Q25 quality threshold and the strictest error-elimination algorithm, was used for CDR3 identification, clonotype clustering and error correction. A nonparametric unseen species model using Euler transformation provided a lower-bound estimate of total TCR beta diversity. TCRdb trimmed public reads at Q25 via fastp, called clones via MiXCR and kept in-frame beta chains. Each CDR3 protein gets just one entry, which takes the most common genes and DNA from the rows behind it. The V and J calls follow TCRdb's processing rather than the paper's. The sample table contains hundreds of thousands of distinct CDR3 sequences; only one count was recorded for around 48% of them. Roughly 34% of the sample is in the top ten clones.

This clonotype has only a few counts. Its binding antigen is unknown. Base qualities are missing; no much larger clone stands one base away. According to the germline V gene, CDR1 reads SGHDN and CDR2 reads FVKESK. V is cut back by 3 bases and J by 0 bases, with 4 bases in the junction unmatched. Counted from cysteine to phenylalanine, this CDR3 has 17 amino acids. Just CDR3 DNA is preserved here, 51 bases in frame from base 1. The chain was built from TRBV14 and TRBJ1-6; 8 nucleotides in the junction match TRBD1. This clonotype originated in a woman aged 55 to 70 in good health. The sequenced sample was blood. The sequenced DNA: TGTGCCAGCAGCCAGGACAGGGTCAGCTCCTATAATTCACCCCTCCACTTT. Translated, this gives CASSQDRVSSYNSPLHF.